The 12 T cell receptor beta chains listed next were all sequenced from one sample in a study of cytomegalovirus exposure and HLA in healthy donors. The PCR used 60 Vbeta and 13 Jbeta primers. Produced via immunoSEQ multiplex PCR; TCRdb's table is partial and in-frame only. Of under 300,000 clones listed, approximately 84% are singletons. Sequenced: PBMCs. These receptors all come from a woman in her thirties or forties in good health and CMV-seropositive.

V gene TRBV14 combines with J gene TRBJ1-2; D remains ambiguous. There are 17 residues in the CDR3. Trimming shortened V by 2 bases and J by 2 bases, and 18 bases separated the two germline ends. CDR1 and CDR2 from the germline V gene are SGHDN and FVKESK. CDR3 in amino acids: CASSQNLGSLANYGYTF. In DNA form, the CDR3 reads TGTGCCAGCAGCCAAAATCTGGGCAGCCTAGCCAACTATGGCTACACCTTC.

The chain recombines TRBV11-2 with TRBJ2-7; 7 nucleotides align to TRBD1. CDR3 length: 13 residues. The V gene's germline CDR1 is SGHAT and CDR2 FQNNGV. The J segment lost 3 bases and the V segment lost 4 bases, leaving 3 bases of the junction unmatched. CDR3 nucleotide sequence: TGTGCCAGCAGCTATTCAGGGGGCTACGAGCAGTACTTC. It is translated as CASSYSGGYEQYF.

The chain has TRBV25-1 and TRBJ2-5; 7 bases fit TRBD1. Per germline, CDR1 MGHDK and CDR2 SYGVNS. This CDR3 has 15 amino acids. V shed 6 bases and J 1 base; nucleotides not matched to a gene: 8. CDR3 loop: CASSTGQLIQETQYF. The DNA for the CDR3 is TGTGCCAGCAGCACGGGACAGCTGATCCAAGAGACCCAGTACTTC. The full variable domain, in which reference TRBV25-1 and TRBJ2-5 provide the parts outside the CDR3, is EADIYQTPRYLVIGTGKKITLECSQTMGHDKMYWYQQDPGMELHLIHYSYGVNSTEKGDLSSESTVSRIRTEHFPLTLESARPSHTSQYLCASSTGQLIQETQYFGPGTRLLVL.

The V and J genes are TRBV7-8 and TRBJ1-2; D uncertain. This CDR3 spans 14 amino acids. Trimming took 1 base from V and 7 from J, leaving 13 bases between them. Germline CDR1 SGHVS, CDR2 FQNEAQ. CDR3 residues: CASSLGVAGSGYTF. The CDR3, as DNA: TGTGCCAGCAGCTTAGGGGTCGCGGGGTCTGGCTACACCTTC.

The gene calls are TRBV10-3 and TRBJ2-6; D not resolved. This CDR3 is built from 15 residues. V was cut by 6 bases and J by 0 bases, with 9 bases left in between. CDR1 is ENHRY and CDR2 is SYGVKD in the germline V gene. CDR3 coding DNA: TGTGCCATCAGACGAAACTCCTCTGGGGCCAACGTCCTGACTTTC. Its translation: CAIRRNSSGANVLTF.

The chain employs TRBV7-2 and TRBJ2-3, with a weak D call TRBD1 (6 bases). V lost 1 base and J lost 8, with 10 bases in between. Per germline, CDR1 SGHTA and CDR2 FQGNSA. This CDR3 region has 13 residues. In DNA, the CDR3 is TGTGCCAGCAGCTTAGGAGGGGGACGTACGCAGTATTTT. As protein: CASSLGGGRTQYF.

The chain couples TRBV10-3 to TRBJ1-1; 10 bases line up with TRBD1. CDR1 is ENHRY and CDR2 is SYGVKD in the germline V gene. V lost 0 bases and J lost 4; bases outside the gene matches: 2. The CDR3 totals 15 residues. CDR3 loop: CAISESGQGSTEAFF. CDR3 DNA: TGTGCCATCAGTGAGTCGGGACAGGGGTCCACTGAAGCTTTCTTT.

The chain links TRBV19 to TRBJ2-7, with 9 bases identical to TRBD2. Per germline, CDR1 LNHDA and CDR2 SQIVND (reference sequence). The ends lost 5 bases at V and 0 bases at J; junction bases unmatched: 11. This CDR3 contains 17 residues. The CDR3 DNA follows: TGTGCCAGTAGTGCCACCCGCCTAGCGGGGAGCTCCTACGAGCAGTACTTC. This codes for CASSATRLAGSSYEQYF.

The rearrangement joins TRBV6-5 to TRBJ2-2; D might be TRBD1 (6 bases). This CDR3 region has 13 residues. Trimming pared 6 bases from V and 6 bases from J, leaving 11 bases between. In germline, CDR1 is MNHEY, CDR2 SVGAGI. The DNA for the CDR3 is TGTGCCAGCAGAACGGACAGTGCCGGGGAGCTGTTTTTT. It is translated as CASRTDSAGELFF.

The CDR3 loop reads CASSIQSYGYTF. DNA of the CDR3: TGTGCCAGCAGTATTCAATCCTATGGCTACACCTTC. The chain has TRBV28 and TRBJ1-2; D not resolved. V was trimmed by 5 bases and J by 4 bases, leaving 8 bases between them. Germline V gene sequence: CDR1 MDHEN, CDR2 SYDVKM. CDR3 size: 12 residues.

The genes are TRBV5-5 and TRBJ1-2; no reliable D call. V was clipped by 6 bases and J by 3 bases, with 18 bases between them. This CDR3 region has 15 residues. Germline loops: CDR1 SGHKS, CDR2 YYEKEE (reference sequence). The CDR3 DNA follows: TGTGCCAGCAACTTAAGTCCGGTTGGAGACTATGGCTACACCTTC. This translates into CASNLSPVGDYGYTF.

This clone has a handful of counts. This chain connects TRBV7-9 to TRBJ2-1; 11 bases match TRBD2. Germline V lookup: CDR1 SEHNR, CDR2 FQNEAQ (reference sequence). CDR3 length equals 18 residues. Trimming took 2 bases from V and 8 from J; bases not matched to a gene: 14. CDR3 protein: CASSLKPRLAGIKDEQFF. The CDR3 nucleotides read TGTGCCAGCAGCTTAAAGCCCCGACTAGCGGGAATAAAAGATGAGCAGTTCTTC.